The T cell receptor beta chain described here comes from a study of T cells in Graves' hyperthyroidism and ophthalmopathy. Amplification of TCR beta CDR3 regions used RNA as the template. TCR CDR3 regions were first amplified by RT-PCR with HTBI primers. MiXCR was run by TCRdb on the multiplex PCR reads, yielding one entry per CDR3 protein. The table includes hundreds of thousands of distinct CDR3 sequences, approximately 20% detected once. The CDR3 is made up of 12 amino acids. Germline CDR1 SNHLY, CDR2 FYNNEI. The chain recombines TRBV2 with TRBJ2-1, with 7 bases identical to TRBD2. The J call may be mistaken, given a closer DNA end match to TRBJ2-7. The sample consisted of blood. This TCR was sampled from a man aged 25-45 years with Graves' ophthalmopathy. The CDR3 DNA reads as TGTGCCAGCAGAGCGGGGTACAATGAGCAGTACTTC. Amino acids: CASRAGYNEQYF.